This TCR beta chain was sequenced in a study of T cell repertoires in cytomegalovirus infection. The overall study: Public TCR beta signatures marked donors with CMV infection and the matching HLA.

TCRdb itself ran the reads through MiXCR, one entry per CDR3 protein. Here the sample spans a few hundred thousand distinct CDR3 sequences, around a sixth being singletons. Germline CDR1 reads ENHRY; CDR2 reads SYGVKD. The CDR3 spans 13 residues. Trimming stripped 11 bases from V and 5 bases from J, with 16 bases between. Regarding the study as a whole: People with CMV and the relevant HLA were identified by cumulative public TCR beta family frequency.

With respect to this clonotype: Its antigen is currently unknown.

Sequenced: PBMCs. The chain employs TRBV10-3 and TRBJ1-5; no clear D gene. The receptor comes from a human donor in good health (CMV status not recorded). Some clones in this sample may be carry-over from other donors' samples. Here the CDR3 reads CASTSSVDQPQHF. CDR3 sequence (DNA): TGTGCCTCCACCAGTTCGGTCGATCAGCCCCAGCATTTT.